What follows are 18 T cell receptor beta chains derived from one specimen sequenced in a study of blood T cell repertoires in COVID-19. Sequencing was performed with immunoSEQ multiplex PCR; in TCRdb, only in-frame clones are kept and a portion is missing. The sample contains 70,000 or so clones, about four fifths of which appear only once. Sequencing was done on a sample of peripheral blood. These receptors came from a human donor in a cohort sampled during active COVID-19.

The chain is built from TRBV4-1 and TRBJ2-7, with 9 nucleotides matching TRBD1. CDR3 length: 15 residues. After removal of 0 bases from V and 5 bases from J, the junction contained 5 bases not matched to a gene. Germline V gives CDR1 MGHRA, CDR2 YSYEKL. In DNA form, the CDR3 reads TGCGCCAGCAGCCAAGAACAACAGGGGGCCAACGAGCAGTACTTC. This translates into CASSQEQQGANEQYF.

The chain is built from TRBV7-9 and TRBJ2-7; possible D gene TRBD1, 6 bases. The ends were cut back, 5 bases at V and 0 bases at J, with 11 bases in the middle. The CDR3 length is 14 residues. Germline assignment: CDR1 SEHNR and CDR2 FQNEAQ (reference sequence). The chain's CDR3 is CASSKQGISYEQYF. CDR3 nucleotides: TGTGCCAGCAGCAAACAGGGTATCTCCTACGAGCAGTACTTC.

V gene TRBV28 combines with J gene TRBJ2-7; 7 bases match TRBD2. The CDR3 has 13 residues. CDR1 and CDR2 (germline): MDHEN, SYDVKM. V lost 9 bases and J lost 0; bases outside the gene matches: 5. CDR3 in amino acids: CASRGDSSYEQYF. The CDR3 nucleotides read TGTGCCAGTCGGGGGGACTCCTCCTACGAGCAGTACTTC. The full variable domain, in which reference TRBV28 and TRBJ2-7 provide the parts outside the CDR3, is DVKVTQSSRYLVKRTGEKVFLECVQDMDHENMFWYRQDPGLGLRLIYFSYDVKMKEKGDIPEGYSVSREKKERFSLILESASTNQTSMYLCASRGDSSYEQYFGPGTRLTVT.

This rearrangement joins TRBV28 to TRBJ2-2; D is ambiguous. The CDR3 runs 15 residues. CDR1 and CDR2 (germline): MDHEN, SYDVKM. The V end lost 2 bases, the J end lost 1 base, and 8 bases lay between the germline ends. CDR3 DNA sequence: TGTGCCAGCAGTTTAGGCCCTCGGAACACCGGGGAGCTGTTTTTT. This encodes CASSLGPRNTGELFF.

The chain couples TRBV29-1 to TRBJ1-1; D is perhaps TRBD1 (6 bases). Germline V gives CDR1 SQVTM, CDR2 ANQGSEA. The CDR3 contains 14 residues. Deletions cut 6 bases from V and 2 bases from J, with 16 bases between. The CDR3 loop reads CSVLIGGGNTEAFF. DNA of the CDR3: TGCAGCGTCCTGATAGGGGGTGGTAACACTGAAGCTTTCTTT.

This chain links TRBV5-1 with TRBJ2-5; 10 bases map to TRBD2. Trimming removed 4 bases from V and 4 bases from J; junction bases left unmatched: 13. From germline, CDR1 is SGHRS and CDR2 YFSETQ. The CDR3 extends over 17 amino acids. The CDR3 nucleotides are TGCGCCAGCAGCCCTATAGCGGGAGGTGGGACGGTAGAGACCCAGTACTTC. It encodes CASSPIAGGGTVETQYF.

The genes are TRBV5-4 and TRBJ2-4; the match to TRBD2 covers 10 bases. Germline assignment: CDR1 SGHNT and CDR2 YYREEE (reference sequence). J was trimmed by 15 bases and V by 3 bases; bases with no gene match: 12. The CDR3 covers 14 residues. CDR3 residues: CASSWGGLAGDLYF. Here the CDR3 DNA reads TGTGCCAGCAGCTGGGGGGGGCTAGCGGGAGATTTGTACTTC.

The chain has TRBV6-5 and TRBJ1-2; possible D gene TRBD1, 5 bases. CDR3 length: 14 amino acids. V was trimmed by 6 bases and J by 8 bases, leaving 19 bases between them. Germline CDR1 MNHEY, CDR2 SVGAGI. Here the CDR3 DNA reads TGTGCCAGCAGCTACAGGAGCGTCCGGGGGGGCTACACCTTC. Its protein product is CASSYRSVRGGYTF.

J is TRBJ2-1 and V is TRBV4-3; TRBD2 matches 7 bases. The CDR3 contains 16 residues. Germline lookup yields CDR1 LGHNA and CDR2 YSLEER. V lost 4 bases to trimming and J lost 8 bases; unmatched junction nucleotides: 14. Here the CDR3 reads CASSPGTSGLLDEQFF. CDR3 sequence (DNA): TGCGCCAGCAGCCCGGGAACCTCGGGACTACTGGATGAGCAGTTCTTC.

This rearrangement joins TRBV28 to TRBJ2-3, with D uncertain. The germline gives CDR1 MDHEN, CDR2 SYDVKM. The CDR3 sequence is 15 residues long. Between the trimmed V and J ends, which lost 3 bases and 0 bases, there was a span of 10 bases. CDR3 DNA: TGTGCCAGCAGTTTGGTGGGCACTAGCACAGATACGCAGTATTTT. Protein: CASSLVGTSTDTQYF.

The chain is built from TRBV29-1 and TRBJ1-5, with 9 bases identical to TRBD1. Per the germline V gene, CDR1 is SQVTM and CDR2 is ANQGSEA. The V and J ends lost 6 bases and 5 bases, in that order; junction bases with no gene match: 5. This CDR3 has 13 amino acids. The CDR3 DNA sequence: TGCAGCGTGGGGACAGGGAGAGATCAGCCCCAGCATTTT. Translating it yields CSVGTGRDQPQHF.

The chain joins TRBV6-5 to TRBJ1-1, with TRBD1 identical over 8 bases. Losses at the gene ends were 3 bases for V and 1 base for J; bases not matched to a gene: 1. The CDR3 covers 14 residues. CDR1 is MNHEY and CDR2 is SVGAGI in the germline V gene. DNA of the CDR3: TGTGCCAGCAGTTATACAGGGGGGAACACTGAAGCTTTCTTT. Protein sequence: CASSYTGGNTEAFF.

This clone was picked up one time. The chain has TRBV9 and TRBJ2-7, with 11 nucleotides matching TRBD2. This CDR3 region has 14 residues. Germline loops: CDR1 SGDLS, CDR2 YYNGEE. V was clipped by 1 base and J by 6 bases; unmatched bases: 3. The CDR3 is CASSVTSGSGEQYF. CDR3 bases: TGTGCCAGCAGCGTAACTAGCGGGAGTGGCGAGCAGTACTTC.

In this sample, this clone turned up once. V is TRBV5-1 and J is TRBJ2-5; D is perhaps TRBD1 (6 bases). Trimming pared 7 bases from V and 2 bases from J, leaving 18 bases between. CDR1 SGHRS and CDR2 YFSETQ come from the germline V gene. The CDR3 consists of 15 residues. The chain's CDR3 is CASRSRTASQETQYF. CDR3 in DNA: TGCGCCAGCCGATCTCGGACAGCGTCTCAAGAGACCCAGTACTTC.

The rearrangement joins TRBV29-1 to TRBJ1-2, with 8 bases fitting TRBD1. V gave up 5 bases and J gave up 2 bases; unmatched junction bases: 7. CDR1 and CDR2 from the germline V gene are SQVTM and ANQGSEA. The CDR3 is 14 amino acids. The CDR3 DNA is TGCAGCGTTTCACCGGACAGGGTAAACTATGGCTACACCTTC. It encodes CSVSPDRVNYGYTF. Combining the CDR3 with reference TRBV29-1 and TRBJ1-2 gives the whole variable domain SAVISQKPSRDICQRGTSLTIQCQVDSQVTMMFWYRQQPGQSLTLIATANQGSEATYESGFVIDKFPISRPNLTFSTLTVSNMSPEDSSIYLCSVSPDRVNYGYTFGSGTRLTVV.

The V call is TRBV6-1, the J call TRBJ2-2; 14 bases are a match to TRBD2. J lost 2 bases, V lost 4 bases, and 3 bases had no gene match. CDR1 and CDR2 from the germline V gene are MNHNS and SASEGT. The CDR3 runs 17 residues. CDR3 sequence reads: CASSVGTSGSNTGELFF. CDR3 sequence (DNA): TGTGCCAGCAGTGTCGGGACTAGCGGGAGCAACACCGGGGAGCTGTTTTTT.

This chain's CDR3 is CASSLGGRSTDTQYF. The CDR3 nucleotides read TGTGCCAGCAGCTTGGGCGGGAGAAGCACAGATACGCAGTATTTT. The chain employs TRBV5-4 and TRBJ2-3; 7 positions match TRBD2. CDR1 and CDR2 from the germline V gene are SGHNT and YYREEE (reference sequence). CDR3 length: 15 amino acids. V lost 0 bases, J lost 0 bases, and 1 base stayed unmatched.

V and J are TRBV19 and TRBJ1-5; 10 bases map to TRBD1. With 1 base clipped from V and 0 bases from J, the junction kept 9 bases outside the gene matches. CDR1 is LNHDA, CDR2 SQIVND, per germline (reference sequence). The CDR3 spans 19 residues. The CDR3 coding sequence is TGTGCCAGTAGTATAGTAGCGACAGGGGGCATCTCTAGCAATCAGCCCCAGCATTTT. This sequence encodes CASSIVATGGISSNQPQHF.